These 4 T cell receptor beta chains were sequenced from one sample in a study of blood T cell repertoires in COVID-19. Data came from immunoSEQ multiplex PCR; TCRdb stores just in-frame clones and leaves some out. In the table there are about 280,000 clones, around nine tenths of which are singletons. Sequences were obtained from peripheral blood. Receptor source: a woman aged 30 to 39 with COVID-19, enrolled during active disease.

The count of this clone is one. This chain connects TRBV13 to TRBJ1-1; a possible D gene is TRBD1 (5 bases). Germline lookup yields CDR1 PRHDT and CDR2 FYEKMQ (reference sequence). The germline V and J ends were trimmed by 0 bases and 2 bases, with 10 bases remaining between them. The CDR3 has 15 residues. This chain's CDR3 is CASSLGDSRNTEAFF. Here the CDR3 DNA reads TGTGCCAGCAGCTTAGGAGACAGCCGTAACACTGAAGCTTTCTTT.

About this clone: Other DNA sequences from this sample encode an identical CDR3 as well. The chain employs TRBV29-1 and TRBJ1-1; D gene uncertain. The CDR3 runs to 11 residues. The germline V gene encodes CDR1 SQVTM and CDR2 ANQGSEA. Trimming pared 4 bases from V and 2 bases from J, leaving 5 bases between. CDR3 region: CSVGVNTEAFF. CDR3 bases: TGCAGCGTTGGAGTTAACACTGAAGCTTTCTTT. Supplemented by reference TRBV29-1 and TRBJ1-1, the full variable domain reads SAVISQKPSRDICQRGTSLTIQCQVDSQVTMMFWYRQQPGQSLTLIATANQGSEATYESGFVIDKFPISRPNLTFSTLTVSNMSPEDSSIYLCSVGVNTEAFFGQGTRLTVV.

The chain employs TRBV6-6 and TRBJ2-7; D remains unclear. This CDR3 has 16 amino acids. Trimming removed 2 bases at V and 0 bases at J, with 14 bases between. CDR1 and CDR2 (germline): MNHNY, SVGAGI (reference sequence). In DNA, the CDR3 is TGTGCCAGCAGTTACGGGCAGGCGACGAGCTCCTACGAGCAGTACTTC. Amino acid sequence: CASSYGQATSSYEQYF.

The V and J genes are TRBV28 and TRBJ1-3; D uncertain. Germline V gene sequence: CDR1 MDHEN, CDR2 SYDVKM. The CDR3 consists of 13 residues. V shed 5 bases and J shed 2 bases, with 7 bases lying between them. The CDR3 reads CASSPDTGNTIYF. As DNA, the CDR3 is TGTGCCAGCAGTCCAGACACTGGAAACACCATATATTTT.